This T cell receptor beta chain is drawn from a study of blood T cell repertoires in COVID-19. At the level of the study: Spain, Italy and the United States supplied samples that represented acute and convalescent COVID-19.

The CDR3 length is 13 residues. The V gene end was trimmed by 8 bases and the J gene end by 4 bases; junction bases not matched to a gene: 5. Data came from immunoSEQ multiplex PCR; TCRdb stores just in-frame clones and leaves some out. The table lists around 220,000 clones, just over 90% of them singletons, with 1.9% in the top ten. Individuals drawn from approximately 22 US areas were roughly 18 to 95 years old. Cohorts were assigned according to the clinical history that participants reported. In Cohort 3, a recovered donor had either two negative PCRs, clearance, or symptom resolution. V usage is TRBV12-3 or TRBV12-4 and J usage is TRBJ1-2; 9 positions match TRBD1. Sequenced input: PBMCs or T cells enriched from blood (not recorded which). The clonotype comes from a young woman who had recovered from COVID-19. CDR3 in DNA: TGTGCCAGCGGGGACAGGGCGACCTATGGCTACACCTTC. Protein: CASGDRATYGYTF.